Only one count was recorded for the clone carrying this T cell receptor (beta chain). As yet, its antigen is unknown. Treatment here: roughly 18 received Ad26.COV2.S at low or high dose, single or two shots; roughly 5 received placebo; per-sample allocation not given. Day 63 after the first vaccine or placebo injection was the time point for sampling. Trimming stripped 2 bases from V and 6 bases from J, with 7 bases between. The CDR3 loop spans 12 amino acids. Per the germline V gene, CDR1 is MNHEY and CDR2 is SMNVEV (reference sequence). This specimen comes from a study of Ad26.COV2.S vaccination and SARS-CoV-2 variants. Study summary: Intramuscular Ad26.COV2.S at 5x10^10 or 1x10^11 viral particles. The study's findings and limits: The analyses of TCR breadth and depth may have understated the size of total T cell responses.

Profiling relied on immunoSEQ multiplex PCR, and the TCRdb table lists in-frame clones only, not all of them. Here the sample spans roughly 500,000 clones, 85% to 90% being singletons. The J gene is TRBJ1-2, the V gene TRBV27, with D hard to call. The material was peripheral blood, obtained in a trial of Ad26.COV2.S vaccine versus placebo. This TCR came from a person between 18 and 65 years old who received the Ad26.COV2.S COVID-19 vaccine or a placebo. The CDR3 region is CASSLTGDGYTF. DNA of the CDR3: TGTGCCAGCAGTTTAACGGGTGATGGCTACACCTTC.